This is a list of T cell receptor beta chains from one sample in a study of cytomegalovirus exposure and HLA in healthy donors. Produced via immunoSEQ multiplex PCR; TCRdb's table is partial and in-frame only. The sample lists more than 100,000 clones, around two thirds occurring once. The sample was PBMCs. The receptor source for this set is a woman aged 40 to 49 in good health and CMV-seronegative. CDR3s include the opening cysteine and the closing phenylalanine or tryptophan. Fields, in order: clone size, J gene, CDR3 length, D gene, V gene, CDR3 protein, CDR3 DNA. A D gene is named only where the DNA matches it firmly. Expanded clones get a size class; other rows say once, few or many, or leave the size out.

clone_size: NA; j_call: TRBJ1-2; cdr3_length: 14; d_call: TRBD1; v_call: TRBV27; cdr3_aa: CASMPGTGGRGYTF; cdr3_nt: TGTGCCAGCATGCCGGGGACAGGGGGTCGCGGCTACACCTTC
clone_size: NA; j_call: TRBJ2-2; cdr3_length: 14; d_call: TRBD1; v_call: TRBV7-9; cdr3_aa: CASSRQGMTGELFF; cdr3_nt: TGTGCCAGCAGCAGACAGGGGATGACCGGGGAGCTGTTTTTT
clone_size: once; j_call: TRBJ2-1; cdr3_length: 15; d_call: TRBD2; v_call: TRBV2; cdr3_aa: CASSGQRGAYNEQFF; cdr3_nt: TGTGCCAGCAGTGGGCAGCGGGGGGCATACAATGAGCAGTTCTTC
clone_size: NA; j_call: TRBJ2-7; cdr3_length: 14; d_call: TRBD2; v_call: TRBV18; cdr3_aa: CASSLGLAGREQYF; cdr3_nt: TGTGCCAGCTCACTCGGACTAGCGGGGCGGGAGCAGTACTTC
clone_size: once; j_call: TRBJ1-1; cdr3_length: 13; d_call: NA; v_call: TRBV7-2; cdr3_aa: CASSLGGRPGAFF; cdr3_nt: TGTGCCAGCAGCTTGGGGGGGAGGCCAGGGGCTTTCTTT
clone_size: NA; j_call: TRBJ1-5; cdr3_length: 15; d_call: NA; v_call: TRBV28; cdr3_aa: CASSSGGEGNQPQHF; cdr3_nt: TGTGCCAGCAGTTCGGGAGGGGAGGGCAATCAGCCCCAGCATTTT
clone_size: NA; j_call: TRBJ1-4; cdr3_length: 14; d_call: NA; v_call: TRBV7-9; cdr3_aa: CASSQTELNEKLFF; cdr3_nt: TGTGCCAGCAGCCAGACGGAACTAAATGAAAAACTGTTTTTT
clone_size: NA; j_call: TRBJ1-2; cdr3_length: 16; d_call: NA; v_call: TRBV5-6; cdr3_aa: CASSGWTRHKGYGYTF; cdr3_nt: TGTGCCAGCAGCGGCTGGACAAGACATAAGGGCTATGGCTACACCTTC
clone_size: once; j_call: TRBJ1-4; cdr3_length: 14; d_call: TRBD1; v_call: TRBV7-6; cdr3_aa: CASSLGQVNEKLFF; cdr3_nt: TGTGCCAGCAGTCTTGGACAGGTTAATGAAAAACTGTTTTTT
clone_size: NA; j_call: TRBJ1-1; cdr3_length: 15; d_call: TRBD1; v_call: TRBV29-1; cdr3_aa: CSVEYRGRGNTEAFF; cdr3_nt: TGCAGCGTTGAGTACAGGGGGCGGGGGAACACTGAAGCTTTCTTT
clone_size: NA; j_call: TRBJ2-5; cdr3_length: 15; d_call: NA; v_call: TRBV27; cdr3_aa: CASSSRRTAQETQYF; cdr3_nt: TGTGCCAGCAGTTCGCGGAGGACAGCCCAAGAGACCCAGTACTTC
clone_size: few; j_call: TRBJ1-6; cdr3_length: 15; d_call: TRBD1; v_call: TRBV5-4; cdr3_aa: CASSFTLDRTSPLHF; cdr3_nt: TGTGCCAGCAGCTTCACCCTGGACAGGACTTCACCCCTCCACTTT
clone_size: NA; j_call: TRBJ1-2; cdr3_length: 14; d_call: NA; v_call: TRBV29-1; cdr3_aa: CSVEEESSNYGYTF; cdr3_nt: TGCAGCGTTGAAGAAGAGTCGTCGAACTATGGCTACACCTTC
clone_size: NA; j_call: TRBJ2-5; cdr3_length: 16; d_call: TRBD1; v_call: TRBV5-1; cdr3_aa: CASSWGQQGSAETQYF; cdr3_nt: TGCGCCAGCAGCTGGGGTCAACAGGGGAGTGCAGAGACCCAGTACTTC
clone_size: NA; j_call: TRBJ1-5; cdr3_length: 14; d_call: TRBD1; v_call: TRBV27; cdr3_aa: CASSFTGGNQPQHF; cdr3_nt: TGTGCCAGCAGTTTTACAGGGGGCAACCAGCCCCAGCATTTT
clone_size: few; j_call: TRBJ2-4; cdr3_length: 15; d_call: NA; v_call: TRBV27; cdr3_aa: CASSPLERAKNIQYF; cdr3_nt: TGTGCCAGCAGTCCCCTAGAGAGAGCCAAAAACATTCAGTACTTC
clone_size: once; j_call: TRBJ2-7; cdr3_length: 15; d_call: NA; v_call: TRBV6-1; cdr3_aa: CASSPGLILSYEQYF; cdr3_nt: TGTGCCAGCAGTCCGGGACTCATTTTATCCTACGAGCAGTACTTC
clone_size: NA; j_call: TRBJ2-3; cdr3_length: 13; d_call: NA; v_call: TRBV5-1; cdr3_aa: CASSLSSVNTQYF; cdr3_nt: TGCGCCAGCAGCTTGTCGTCTGTTAATACGCAGTATTTT
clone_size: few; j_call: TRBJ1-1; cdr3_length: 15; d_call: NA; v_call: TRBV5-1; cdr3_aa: CASSQTGTSGTEAFF; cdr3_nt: TGCGCCAGCAGCCAAACCGGGACTTCGGGCACTGAAGCTTTCTTT
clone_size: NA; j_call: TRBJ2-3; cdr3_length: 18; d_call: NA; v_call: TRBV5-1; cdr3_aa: CASSLALRGANPTDTQYF; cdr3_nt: TGCGCCAGCAGCTTGGCCTTACGTGGGGCTAATCCAACAGATACGCAGTATTTT
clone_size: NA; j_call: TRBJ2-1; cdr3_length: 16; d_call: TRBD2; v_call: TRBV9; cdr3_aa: CASSVGTSGAYNEQFF; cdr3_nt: TGTGCCAGCAGCGTAGGAACTAGCGGGGCCTACAATGAGCAGTTCTTC
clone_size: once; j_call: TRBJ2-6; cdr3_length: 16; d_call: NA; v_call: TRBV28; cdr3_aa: CASRGGTLSGANVLTF; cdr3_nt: TGTGCCAGCAGGGGGGGTACGCTATCTGGGGCCAACGTCCTGACTTTC
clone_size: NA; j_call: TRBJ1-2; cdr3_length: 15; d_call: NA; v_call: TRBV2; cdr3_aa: CASGPRKEIVPGYTF; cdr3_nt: TGTGCCAGCGGCCCCCGGAAGGAGATTGTTCCAGGCTACACCTTC
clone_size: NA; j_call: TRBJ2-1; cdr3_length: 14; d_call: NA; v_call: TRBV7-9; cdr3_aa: CASSPTAEDNEQFF; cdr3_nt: TGTGCCAGCTCCCCCACGGCCGAGGACAATGAGCAGTTCTTC
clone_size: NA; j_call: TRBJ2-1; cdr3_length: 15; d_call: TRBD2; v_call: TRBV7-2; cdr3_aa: CASSLGGTRGHEQFF; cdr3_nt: TGTGCCAGCAGCTTAGGTGGGACTAGAGGGCACGAGCAGTTCTTC
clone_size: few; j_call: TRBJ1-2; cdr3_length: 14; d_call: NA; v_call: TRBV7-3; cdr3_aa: CASSLSPQSEGYTF; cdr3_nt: TGTGCCAGCAGCTTATCACCCCAATCGGAGGGCTACACCTTC
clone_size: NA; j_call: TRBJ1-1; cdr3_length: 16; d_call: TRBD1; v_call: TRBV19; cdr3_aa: CASSFPRTGRWGEAFF; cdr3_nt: TGTGCCAGTAGTTTCCCCCGGACAGGGCGTTGGGGCGAAGCTTTCTTT
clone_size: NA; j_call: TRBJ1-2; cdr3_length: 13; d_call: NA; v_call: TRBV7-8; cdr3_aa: CASSWAGSYGYTF; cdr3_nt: TGTGCCAGCAGCTGGGCAGGATCCTATGGCTACACCTTC
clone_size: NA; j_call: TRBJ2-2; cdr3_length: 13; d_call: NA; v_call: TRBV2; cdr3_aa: CASSPTVTGELFF; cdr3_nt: TGTGCCAGCAGTCCGACTGTGACCGGGGAGCTGTTTTTT
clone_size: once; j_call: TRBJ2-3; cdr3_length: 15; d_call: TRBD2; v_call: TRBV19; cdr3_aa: CASKLAGARTDTQYF; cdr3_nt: TGTGCCAGTAAACTAGCGGGGGCCCGCACAGATACGCAGTATTTT
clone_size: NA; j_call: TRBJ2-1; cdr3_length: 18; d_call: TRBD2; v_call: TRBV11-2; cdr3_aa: CASSLDLGLAGFYNEQFF; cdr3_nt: TGTGCCAGCAGCTTAGATTTAGGCCTAGCGGGGTTTTACAATGAGCAGTTCTTC